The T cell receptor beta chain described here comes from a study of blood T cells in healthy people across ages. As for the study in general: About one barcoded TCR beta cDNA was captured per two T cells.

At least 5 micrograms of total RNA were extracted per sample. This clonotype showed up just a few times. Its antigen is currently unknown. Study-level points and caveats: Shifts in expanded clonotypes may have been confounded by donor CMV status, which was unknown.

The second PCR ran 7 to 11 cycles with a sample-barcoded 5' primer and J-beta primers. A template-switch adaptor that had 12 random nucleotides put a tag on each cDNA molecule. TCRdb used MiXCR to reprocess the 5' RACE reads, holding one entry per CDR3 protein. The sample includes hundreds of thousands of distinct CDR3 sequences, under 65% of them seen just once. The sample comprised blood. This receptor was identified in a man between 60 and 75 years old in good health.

CDR3 in amino acids: CATSDPAGAGDQETQYF. The CDR3 DNA reads as TGTGCCACCAGTGATCCCGCCGGAGCGGGCGACCAAGAGACCCAGTACTTC. This chain connects TRBV24-1 to TRBJ2-5; weak D call: TRBD2 (6 bases). The germline V and J ends were trimmed by 3 bases and 0 bases, with 16 bases remaining between them. Germline lookup yields CDR1 KGHDR and CDR2 SFDVKD. The CDR3 consists of 17 residues.